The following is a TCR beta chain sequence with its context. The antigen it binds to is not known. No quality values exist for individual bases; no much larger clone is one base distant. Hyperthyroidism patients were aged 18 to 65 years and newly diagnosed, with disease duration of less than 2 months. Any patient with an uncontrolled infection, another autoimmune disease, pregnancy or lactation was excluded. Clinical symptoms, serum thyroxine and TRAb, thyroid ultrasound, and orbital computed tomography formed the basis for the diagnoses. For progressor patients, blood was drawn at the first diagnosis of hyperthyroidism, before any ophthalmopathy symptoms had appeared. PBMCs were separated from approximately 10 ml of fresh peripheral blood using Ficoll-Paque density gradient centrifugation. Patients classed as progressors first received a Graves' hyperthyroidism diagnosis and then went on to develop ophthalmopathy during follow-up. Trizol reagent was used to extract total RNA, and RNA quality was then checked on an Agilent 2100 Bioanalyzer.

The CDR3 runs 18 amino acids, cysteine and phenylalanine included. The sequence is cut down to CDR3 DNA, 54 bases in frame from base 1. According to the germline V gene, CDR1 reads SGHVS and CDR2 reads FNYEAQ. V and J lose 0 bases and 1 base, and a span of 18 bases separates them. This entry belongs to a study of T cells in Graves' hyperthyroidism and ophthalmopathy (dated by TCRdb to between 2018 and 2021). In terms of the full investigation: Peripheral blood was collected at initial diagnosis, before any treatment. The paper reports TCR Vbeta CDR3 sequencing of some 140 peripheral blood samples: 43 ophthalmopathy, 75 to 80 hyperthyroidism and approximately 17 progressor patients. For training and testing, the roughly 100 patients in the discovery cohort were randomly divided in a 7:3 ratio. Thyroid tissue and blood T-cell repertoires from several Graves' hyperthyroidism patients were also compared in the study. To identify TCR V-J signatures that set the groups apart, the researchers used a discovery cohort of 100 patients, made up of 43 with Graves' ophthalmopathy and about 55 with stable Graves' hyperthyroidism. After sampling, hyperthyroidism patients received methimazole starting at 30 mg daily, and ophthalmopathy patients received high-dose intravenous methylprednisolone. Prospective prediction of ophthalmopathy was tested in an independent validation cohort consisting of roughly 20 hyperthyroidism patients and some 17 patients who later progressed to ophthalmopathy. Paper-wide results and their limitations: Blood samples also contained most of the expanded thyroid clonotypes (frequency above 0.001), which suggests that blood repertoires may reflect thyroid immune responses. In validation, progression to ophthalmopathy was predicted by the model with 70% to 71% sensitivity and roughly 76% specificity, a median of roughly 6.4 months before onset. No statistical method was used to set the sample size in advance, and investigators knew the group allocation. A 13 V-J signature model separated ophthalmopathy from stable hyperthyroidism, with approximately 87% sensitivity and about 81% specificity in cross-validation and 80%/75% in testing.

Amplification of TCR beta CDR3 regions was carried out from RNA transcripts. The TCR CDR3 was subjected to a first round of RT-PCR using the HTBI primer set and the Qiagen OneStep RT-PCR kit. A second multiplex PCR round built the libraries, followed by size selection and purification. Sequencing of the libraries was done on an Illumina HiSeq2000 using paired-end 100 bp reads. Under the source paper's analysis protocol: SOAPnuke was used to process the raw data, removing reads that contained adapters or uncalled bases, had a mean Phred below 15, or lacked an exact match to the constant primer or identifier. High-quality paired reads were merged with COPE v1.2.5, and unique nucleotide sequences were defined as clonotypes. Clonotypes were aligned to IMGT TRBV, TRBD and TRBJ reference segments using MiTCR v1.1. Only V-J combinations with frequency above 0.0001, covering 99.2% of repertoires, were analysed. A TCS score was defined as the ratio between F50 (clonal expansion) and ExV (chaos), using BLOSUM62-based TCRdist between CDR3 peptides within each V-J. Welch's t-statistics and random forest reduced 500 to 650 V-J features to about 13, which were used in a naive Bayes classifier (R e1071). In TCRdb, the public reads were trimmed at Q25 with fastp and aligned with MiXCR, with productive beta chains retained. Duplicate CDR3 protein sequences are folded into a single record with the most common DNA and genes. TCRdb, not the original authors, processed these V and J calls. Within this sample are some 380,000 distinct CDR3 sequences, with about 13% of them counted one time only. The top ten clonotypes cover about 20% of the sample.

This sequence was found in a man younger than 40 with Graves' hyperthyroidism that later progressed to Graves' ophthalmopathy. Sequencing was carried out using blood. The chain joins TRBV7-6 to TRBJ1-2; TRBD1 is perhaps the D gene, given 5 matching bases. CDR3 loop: CASSLAPPRGPFNYGYTF. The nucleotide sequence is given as TGTGCCAGCAGCTTAGCGCCTCCACGGGGCCCCTTTAACTATGGCTACACCTTC.